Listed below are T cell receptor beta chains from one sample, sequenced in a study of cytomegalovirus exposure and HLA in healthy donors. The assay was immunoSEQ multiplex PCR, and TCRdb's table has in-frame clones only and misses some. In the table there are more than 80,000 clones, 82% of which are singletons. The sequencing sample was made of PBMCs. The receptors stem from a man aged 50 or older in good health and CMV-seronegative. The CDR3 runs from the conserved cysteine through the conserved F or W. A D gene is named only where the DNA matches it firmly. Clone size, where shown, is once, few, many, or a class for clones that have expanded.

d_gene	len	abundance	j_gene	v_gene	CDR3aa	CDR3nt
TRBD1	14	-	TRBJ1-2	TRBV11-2	CASSSQQGALGYTF	TGTGCCAGCAGCTCCCAACAGGGGGCATTGGGCTACACCTTC
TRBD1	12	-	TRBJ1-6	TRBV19	CATGTGSSPLHF	TGTGCCACCGGGACAGGATCTTCACCCCTCCACTTT
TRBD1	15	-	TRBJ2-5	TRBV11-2	CASSFLQGSPMTQYF	TGTGCCAGCAGCTTCCTACAGGGGAGCCCCATGACCCAGTACTTC
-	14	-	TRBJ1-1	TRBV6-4	CASSDQPGFRGAFF	TGTGCCAGCAGTGATCAACCGGGGTTTCGGGGGGCTTTCTTT
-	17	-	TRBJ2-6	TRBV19	CASSIRFQGDGANVLTF	TGTGCCAGTAGTATCCGGTTCCAGGGCGATGGGGCCAACGTCCTGACTTTC
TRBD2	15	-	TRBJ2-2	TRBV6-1	CASRRAGGETGELFF	TGTGCCAGCAGGAGAGCGGGGGGTGAAACCGGGGAGCTGTTTTTT
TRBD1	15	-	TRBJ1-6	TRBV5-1	CASSLAGQGNSPLHF	TGCGCCAGCAGCTTGGCAGGACAGGGAAATTCACCCCTCCACTTT
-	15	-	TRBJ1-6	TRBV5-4	CASSFDSPRDSPLHF	TGTGCCAGCAGCTTTGACTCCCCTAGAGATTCACCCCTCCACTTT
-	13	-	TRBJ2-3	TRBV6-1	CASSVFSTDTQYF	TGTGCCAGCAGTGTCTTTTCCACAGATACGCAGTATTTT
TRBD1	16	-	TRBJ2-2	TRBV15	CATSPRRQGDTGELFF	TGTGCCACCAGCCCGCGAAGACAGGGAGACACCGGGGAGCTGTTTTTT
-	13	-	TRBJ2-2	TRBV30	CAWSPPITGELFF	TGTGCCTGGAGTCCCCCCATTACCGGGGAGCTGTTTTTT
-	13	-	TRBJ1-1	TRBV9	CASSFRGNTEAFF	TGTGCCAGCAGCTTCCGAGGGAACACTGAAGCTTTCTTT
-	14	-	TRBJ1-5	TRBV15	CATSSPGGSQPQHF	TGTGCCACCAGCTCCCCGGGGGGTAGTCAGCCCCAGCATTTT
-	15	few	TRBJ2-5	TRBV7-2	CASSPTARQGETQYF	TGTGCCAGCAGCCCCACGGCCCGGCAGGGAGAGACCCAGTACTTC
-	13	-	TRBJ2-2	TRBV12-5	CASGLDFLGELFF	TGTGCTAGTGGTCTGGACTTCCTCGGGGAGCTGTTTTTT
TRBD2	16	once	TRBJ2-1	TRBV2	CASSDGLAGGYNEQFF	TGTGCCAGCAGCGATGGACTAGCGGGGGGCTACAATGAGCAGTTCTTC
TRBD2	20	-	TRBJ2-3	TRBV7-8	CASSPRPGAGGRSGSDTQYF	TGTGCCAGCAGCCCTAGACCGGGGGCGGGGGGAAGATCCGGGTCAGATACGCAGTATTTT
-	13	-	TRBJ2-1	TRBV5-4	CASSSVLGRNLFF	TGTGCCAGCAGCTCCGTGCTGGGGCGCAATCTCTTCTTC